The clone carrying this T cell receptor (beta chain) has only a few counts. This sample was included in a study of read filtering for tumor transcriptome and immune sequencing. Study at large: After DNase treatment, RNA was made into whole-transcriptome libraries. IR-seq gave about 4.05 to 11 million TCR reads per sample; RNA-seq gave about 80 to 1273.

CDR1 GTSNPN and CDR2 SVGIG come from the germline V gene (reference sequence). The CDR3 loop spans 14 amino acids. Trimming took 5 bases from V and 1 from J, leaving 14 bases between them. From around 440 ng of RNA, a library with molecular barcoded alpha/delta and beta/gamma adaptors was made. TCRdb reanalysed the reads using MiXCR and keeps one entry per CDR3 protein. This repertoire shows around 50,000 distinct CDR3 sequences, approximately 22% found once; its top ten account for approximately 17%. The sequence derives from a donor older than 35 with multiple myeloma. The sequenced material came from a population of CD138-negative cells sorted from bone marrow. V and J are TRBV30 and TRBJ1-1, with D uncertain. The CDR3 DNA follows: TGTGCCTGGGGACCGGGCCTAGAGAACACTGAAGCTTTCTTT. Amino acid sequence: CAWGPGLENTEAFF.